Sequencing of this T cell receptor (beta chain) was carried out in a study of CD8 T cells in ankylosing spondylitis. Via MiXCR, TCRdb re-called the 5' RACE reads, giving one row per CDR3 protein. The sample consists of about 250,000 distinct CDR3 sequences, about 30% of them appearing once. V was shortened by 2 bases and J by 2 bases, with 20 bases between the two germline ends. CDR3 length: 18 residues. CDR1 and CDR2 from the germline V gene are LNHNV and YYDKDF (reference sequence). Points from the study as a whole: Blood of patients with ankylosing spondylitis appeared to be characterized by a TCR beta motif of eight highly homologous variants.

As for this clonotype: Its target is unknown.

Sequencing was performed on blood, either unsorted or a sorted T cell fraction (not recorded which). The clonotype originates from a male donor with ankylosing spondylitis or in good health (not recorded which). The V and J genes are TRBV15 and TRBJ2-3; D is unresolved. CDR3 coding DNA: TGTGCCACCAGCAGAACGCAAGGGCCCAATGCCTTCACAGATACGCAGTATTTT. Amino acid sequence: CATSRTQGPNAFTDTQYF.